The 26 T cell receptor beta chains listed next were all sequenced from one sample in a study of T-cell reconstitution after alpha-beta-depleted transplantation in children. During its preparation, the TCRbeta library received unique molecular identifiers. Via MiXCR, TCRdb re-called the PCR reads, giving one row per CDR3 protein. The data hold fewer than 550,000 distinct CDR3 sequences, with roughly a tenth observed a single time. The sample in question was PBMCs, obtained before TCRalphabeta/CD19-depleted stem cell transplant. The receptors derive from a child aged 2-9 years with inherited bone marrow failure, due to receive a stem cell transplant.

CDR3: CSVALRLAGKNIQYF. As DNA, the CDR3 is TGCAGCGTTGCGTTGCGACTAGCGGGGAAAAACATTCAGTACTTC. The chain couples TRBV29-1 to TRBJ2-4; 11 bases are shared with TRBD2. CDR1 is SQVTM, CDR2 ANQGSEA, per germline. The V and J ends lost 4 bases and 4 bases, in that order; junction bases with no gene match: 6. The CDR3 has 15 residues.

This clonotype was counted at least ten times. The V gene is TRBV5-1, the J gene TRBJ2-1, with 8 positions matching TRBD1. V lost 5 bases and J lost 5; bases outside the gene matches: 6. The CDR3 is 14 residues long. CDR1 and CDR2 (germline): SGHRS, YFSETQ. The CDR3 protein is CASRVQGANNEQFF. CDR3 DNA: TGCGCCAGCAGGGTCCAGGGGGCAAACAATGAGCAGTTCTTC. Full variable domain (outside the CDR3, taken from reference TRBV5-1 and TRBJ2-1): KAGVTQTPRYLIKTRGQQVTLSCSPISGHRSVSWYQQTPGQGLQFLFEYFSETQRNKGNFPGRFSGRQFSNSRSEMNVSTLELGDSALYLCASRVQGANNEQFFGPGTRLTVL.

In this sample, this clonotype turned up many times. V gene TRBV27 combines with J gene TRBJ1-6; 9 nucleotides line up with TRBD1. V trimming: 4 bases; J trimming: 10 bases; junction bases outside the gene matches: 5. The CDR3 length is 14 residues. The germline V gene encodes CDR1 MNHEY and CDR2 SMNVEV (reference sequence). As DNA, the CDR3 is TGTGCCAGCAGTTCAACAGGGGGCAACTCACCCCTCCACTTT. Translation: CASSSTGGNSPLHF.

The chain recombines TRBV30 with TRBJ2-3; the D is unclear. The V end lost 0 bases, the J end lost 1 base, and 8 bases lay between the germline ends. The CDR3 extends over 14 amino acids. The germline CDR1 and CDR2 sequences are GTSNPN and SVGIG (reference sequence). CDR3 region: CAWSVKSGTDTQYF. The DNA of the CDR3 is TGTGCCTGGAGTGTAAAGTCGGGCACAGATACGCAGTATTTT. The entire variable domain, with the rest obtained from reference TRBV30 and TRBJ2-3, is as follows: SQTIHQWPATLVQPVGSPLSLECTVEGTSNPNLYWYRQAAGRGLQLLFYSVGIGQISSEVPQNLSASRPQDRQFILSSKKLLLSDSGFYLCAWSVKSGTDTQYFGPGTRLTVL.

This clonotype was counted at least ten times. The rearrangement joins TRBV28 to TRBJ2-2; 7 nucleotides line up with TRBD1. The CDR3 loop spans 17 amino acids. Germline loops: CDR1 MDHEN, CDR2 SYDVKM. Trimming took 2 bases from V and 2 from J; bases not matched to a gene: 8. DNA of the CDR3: TGTGCCAGCAGTTTACTCGAGACAGGGATTAACACCGGGGAGCTGTTTTTT. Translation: CASSLLETGINTGELFF.

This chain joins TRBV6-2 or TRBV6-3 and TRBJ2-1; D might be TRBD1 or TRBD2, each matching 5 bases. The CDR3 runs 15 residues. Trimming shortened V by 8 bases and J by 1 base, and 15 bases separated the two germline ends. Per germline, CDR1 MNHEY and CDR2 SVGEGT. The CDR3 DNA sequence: TGTGCCAGCTCCAGCAGGGCGGGTTCCTACAATGAGCAGTTCTTC. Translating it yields CASSSRAGSYNEQFF.

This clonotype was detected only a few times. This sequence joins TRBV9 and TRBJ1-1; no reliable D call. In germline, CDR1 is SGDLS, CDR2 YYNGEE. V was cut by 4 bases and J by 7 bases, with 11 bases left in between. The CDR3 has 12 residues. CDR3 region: CASSPSLHEAFF. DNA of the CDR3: TGTGCCAGCAGCCCGTCCCTCCATGAAGCTTTCTTT.

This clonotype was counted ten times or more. CDR3 residues: CSMGRAEQYF. Written as DNA, the CDR3 is TGCAGTATGGGTCGGGCCGAGCAGTACTTC. The chain uses TRBV20-1 and TRBJ2-7; D gene unclear. V shed 8 bases and J shed 6 bases, with 11 bases lying between them. The CDR3 is made up of 10 amino acids. CDR1 is DFQATT and CDR2 is SNEGSKA in the germline V gene (reference sequence).

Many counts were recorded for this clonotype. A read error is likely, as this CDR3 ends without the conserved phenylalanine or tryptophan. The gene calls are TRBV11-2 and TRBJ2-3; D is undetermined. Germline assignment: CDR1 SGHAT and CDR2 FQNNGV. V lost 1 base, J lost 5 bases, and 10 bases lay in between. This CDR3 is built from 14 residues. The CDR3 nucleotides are TGTGCCAGCAGCTTAGGGGTGTCAAAAGATACGCAGTATCTT. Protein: CASSLGVSKDTQYL.

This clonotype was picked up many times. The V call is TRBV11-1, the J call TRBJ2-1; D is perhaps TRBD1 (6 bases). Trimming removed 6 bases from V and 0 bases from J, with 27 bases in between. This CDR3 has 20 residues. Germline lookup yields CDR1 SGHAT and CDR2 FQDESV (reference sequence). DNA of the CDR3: TGTGCCAGCAGATCCGCACAGGGCCCAGGCTACTTGGCCTCCTACAATGAGCAGTTCTTC. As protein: CASRSAQGPGYLASYNEQFF.

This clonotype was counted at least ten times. As DNA, the CDR3 is TGTGCCAGCAGTTTAAAAGCGGCCTACAATGAGCAGTTCTTC. It is translated as CASSLKAAYNEQFF. The chain couples TRBV12-3 or TRBV12-4 to TRBJ2-1; D is perhaps TRBD2 (5 bases). Trimming took 2 bases from V and 2 from J, leaving 7 bases between them. This CDR3 has 14 amino acids.

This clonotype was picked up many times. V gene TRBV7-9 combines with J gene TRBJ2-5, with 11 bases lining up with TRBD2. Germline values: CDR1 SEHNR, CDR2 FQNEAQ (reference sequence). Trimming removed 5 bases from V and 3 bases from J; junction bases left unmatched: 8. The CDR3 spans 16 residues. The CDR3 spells CASSGPGTSGKETQYF. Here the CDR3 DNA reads TGTGCCAGCAGCGGCCCCGGGACTAGCGGTAAAGAGACCCAGTACTTC.

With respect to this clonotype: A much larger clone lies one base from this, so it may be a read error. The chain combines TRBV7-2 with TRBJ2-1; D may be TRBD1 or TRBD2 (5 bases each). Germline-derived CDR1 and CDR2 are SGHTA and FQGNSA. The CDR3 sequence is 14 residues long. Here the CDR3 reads CASSGTGAYNDQFF. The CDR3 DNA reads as TGTGCCAGCAGCGGAACCGGGGCCTACAATGACCAGTTCTTC.

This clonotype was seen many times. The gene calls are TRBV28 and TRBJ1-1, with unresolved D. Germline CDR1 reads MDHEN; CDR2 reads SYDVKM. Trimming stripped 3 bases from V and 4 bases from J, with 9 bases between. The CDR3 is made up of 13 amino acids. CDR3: CASSFRALTEAFF. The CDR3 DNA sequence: TGTGCCAGCAGTTTTAGGGCTCTCACTGAAGCTTTCTTT. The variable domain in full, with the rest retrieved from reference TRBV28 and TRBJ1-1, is DVKVTQSSRYLVKRTGEKVFLECVQDMDHENMFWYRQDPGLGLRLIYFSYDVKMKEKGDIPEGYSVSREKKERFSLILESASTNQTSMYLCASSFRALTEAFFGQGTRLTVV.

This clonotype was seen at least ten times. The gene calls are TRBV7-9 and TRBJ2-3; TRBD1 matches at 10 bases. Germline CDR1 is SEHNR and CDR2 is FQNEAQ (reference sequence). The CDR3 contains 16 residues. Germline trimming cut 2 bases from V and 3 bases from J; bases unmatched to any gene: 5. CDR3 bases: TGTGCCAGCAGCTTAAGGGGACAGGGGAGAACAGATACGCAGTATTTT. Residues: CASSLRGQGRTDTQYF.

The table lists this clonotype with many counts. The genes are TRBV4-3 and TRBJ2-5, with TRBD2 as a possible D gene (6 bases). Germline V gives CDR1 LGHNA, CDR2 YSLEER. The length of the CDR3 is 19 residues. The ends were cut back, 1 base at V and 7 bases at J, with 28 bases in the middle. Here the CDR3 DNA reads TGCGCCAGCAGCCAAGTCCTCCGGACCGGTAGCGGCACGGGGAGGACCCAGTACTTC. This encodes CASSQVLRTGSGTGRTQYF.

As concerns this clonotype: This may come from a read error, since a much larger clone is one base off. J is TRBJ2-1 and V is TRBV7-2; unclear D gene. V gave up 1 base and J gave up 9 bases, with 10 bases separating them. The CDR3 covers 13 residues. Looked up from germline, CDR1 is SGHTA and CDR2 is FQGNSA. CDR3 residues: CASSLDSGGEQFF. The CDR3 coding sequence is TGTGCCAGCAGCTTAGATTCCGGTGGTGAGCAGTTCTTC.

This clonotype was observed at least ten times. DNA of the CDR3: TGCGCCAGCAGCTCCCAGACTAGCCGCACAGATACGCAGTATTTT. Amino acid sequence: CASSSQTSRTDTQYF. V usage is TRBV5-1 and J usage is TRBJ2-3; 7 nucleotides match TRBD2. Germline trimming cut 3 bases from V and 1 base from J; bases unmatched to any gene: 5. The CDR3 sequence is 15 residues long. Germline CDR1 SGHRS, CDR2 YFSETQ.

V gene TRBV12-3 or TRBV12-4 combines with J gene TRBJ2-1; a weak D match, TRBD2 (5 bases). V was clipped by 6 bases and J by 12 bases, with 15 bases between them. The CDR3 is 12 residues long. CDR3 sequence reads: CASSQSGLLQFF. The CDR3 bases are TGTGCCAGCAGCCAATCTGGACTGTTGCAGTTCTTC.

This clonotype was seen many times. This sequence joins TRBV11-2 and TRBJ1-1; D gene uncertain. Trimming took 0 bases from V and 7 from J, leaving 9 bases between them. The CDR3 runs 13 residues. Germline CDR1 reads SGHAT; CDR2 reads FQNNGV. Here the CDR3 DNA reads TGTGCCAGCAGCTTAGATCTGATGATTGAAGCTTTCTTT. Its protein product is CASSLDLMIEAFF.

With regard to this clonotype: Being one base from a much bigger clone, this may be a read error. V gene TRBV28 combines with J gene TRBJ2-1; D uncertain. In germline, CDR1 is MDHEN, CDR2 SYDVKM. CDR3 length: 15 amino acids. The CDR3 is CATSLISLPYNEQFF. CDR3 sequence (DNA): TGTGCCACCAGTTTAATCTCCCTCCCCTACAATGAGCAGTTCTTC.

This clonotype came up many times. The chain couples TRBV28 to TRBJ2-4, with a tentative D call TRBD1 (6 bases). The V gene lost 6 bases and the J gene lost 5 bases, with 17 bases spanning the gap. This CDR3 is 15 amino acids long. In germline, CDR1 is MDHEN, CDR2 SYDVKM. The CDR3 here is CASRPDRLLQNIQYF. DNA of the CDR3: TGTGCCAGCAGGCCGGACAGACTCCTCCAAAACATTCAGTACTTC.

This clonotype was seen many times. The CDR3 bases are TGTGCCAGCAGTTACGGGATAGCGGGAGGGGACTACAATGAGCAGTTCTTC. It yields the protein CASSYGIAGGDYNEQFF. This chain joins TRBV6-2 or TRBV6-3 and TRBJ2-1, with 11 bases identical to TRBD2. This CDR3 is built from 17 residues. CDR1 and CDR2 from the germline V gene are MNHEY and SVGEGT. The V segment lost 2 bases and the J segment 3 bases; nucleotides outside the gene matches: 6.

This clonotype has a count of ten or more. The CDR3 reads CSVEAVGSGSSYEQYF. The DNA of the CDR3 is TGCAGCGTTGAAGCGGTGGGTAGCGGGTCCTCCTACGAGCAGTACTTC. The chain combines TRBV29-1 with TRBJ2-7, with 7 bases aligning to TRBD2. With 1 base clipped from V and 0 bases from J, the junction kept 9 bases outside the gene matches. CDR3 length equals 16 residues. The germline V gene encodes CDR1 SQVTM and CDR2 ANQGSEA.

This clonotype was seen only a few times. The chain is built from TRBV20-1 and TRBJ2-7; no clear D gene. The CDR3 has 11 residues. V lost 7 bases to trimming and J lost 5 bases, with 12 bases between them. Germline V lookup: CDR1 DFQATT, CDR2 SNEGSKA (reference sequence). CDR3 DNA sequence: TGCAGTGTTTCGATGTCCCACGAGCAGTACTTC. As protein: CSVSMSHEQYF.

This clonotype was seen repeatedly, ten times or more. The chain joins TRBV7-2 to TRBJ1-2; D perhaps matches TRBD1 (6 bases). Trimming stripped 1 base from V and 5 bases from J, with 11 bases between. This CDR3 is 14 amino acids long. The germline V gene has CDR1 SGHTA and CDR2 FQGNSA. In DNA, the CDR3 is TGTGCCAGCAGCTTAGGGGGCAGGGGATATGGCTACACCTTC. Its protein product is CASSLGGRGYGYTF.